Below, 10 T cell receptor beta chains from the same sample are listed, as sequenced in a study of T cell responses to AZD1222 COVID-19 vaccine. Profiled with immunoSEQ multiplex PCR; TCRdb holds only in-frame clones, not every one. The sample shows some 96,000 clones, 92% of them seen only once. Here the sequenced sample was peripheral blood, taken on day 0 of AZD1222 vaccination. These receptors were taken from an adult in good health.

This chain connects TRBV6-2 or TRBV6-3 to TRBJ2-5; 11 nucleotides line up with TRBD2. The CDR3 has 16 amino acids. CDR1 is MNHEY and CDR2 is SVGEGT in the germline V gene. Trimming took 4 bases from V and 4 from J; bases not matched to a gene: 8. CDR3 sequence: CASSFTSGRSGETQYF. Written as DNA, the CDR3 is TGTGCCAGCAGTTTTACTAGCGGGAGATCTGGAGAGACCCAGTACTTC.

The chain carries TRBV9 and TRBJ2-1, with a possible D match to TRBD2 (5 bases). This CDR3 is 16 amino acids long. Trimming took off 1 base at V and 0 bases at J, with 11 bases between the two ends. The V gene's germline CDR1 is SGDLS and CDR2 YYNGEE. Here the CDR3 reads CASSVQAEISYNEQFF. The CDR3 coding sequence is TGTGCCAGCAGCGTACAAGCGGAGATCTCCTACAATGAGCAGTTCTTC.

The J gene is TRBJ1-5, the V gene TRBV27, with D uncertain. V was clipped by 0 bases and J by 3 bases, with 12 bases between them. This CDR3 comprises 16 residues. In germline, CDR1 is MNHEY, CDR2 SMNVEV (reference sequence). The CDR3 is CASSLSAGDYNQPQHF. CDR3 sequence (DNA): TGTGCCAGCAGTTTATCGGCGGGAGATTACAATCAGCCCCAGCATTTT.

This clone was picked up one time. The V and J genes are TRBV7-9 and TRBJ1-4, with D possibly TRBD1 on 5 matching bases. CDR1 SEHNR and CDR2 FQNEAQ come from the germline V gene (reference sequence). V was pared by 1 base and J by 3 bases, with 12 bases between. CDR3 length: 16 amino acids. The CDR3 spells CASSLGYRDPNEKLFF. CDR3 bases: TGTGCCAGCAGCTTAGGTTACCGGGACCCTAATGAAAAACTGTTTTTT.

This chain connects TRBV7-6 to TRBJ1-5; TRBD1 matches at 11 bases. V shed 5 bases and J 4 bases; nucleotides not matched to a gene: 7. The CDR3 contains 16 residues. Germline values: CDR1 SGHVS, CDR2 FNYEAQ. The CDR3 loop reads CASSPIGTGGNQPQHF. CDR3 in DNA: TGTGCCAGCAGCCCCATAGGGACAGGGGGTAATCAGCCCCAGCATTTT.

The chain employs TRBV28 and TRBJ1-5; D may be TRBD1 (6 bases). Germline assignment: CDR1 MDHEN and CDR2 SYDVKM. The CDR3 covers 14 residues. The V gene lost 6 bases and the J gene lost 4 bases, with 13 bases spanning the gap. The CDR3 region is CASSGGAGNQPQHF. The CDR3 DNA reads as TGTGCCAGCAGCGGGGGGGCTGGGAATCAGCCCCAGCATTTT.

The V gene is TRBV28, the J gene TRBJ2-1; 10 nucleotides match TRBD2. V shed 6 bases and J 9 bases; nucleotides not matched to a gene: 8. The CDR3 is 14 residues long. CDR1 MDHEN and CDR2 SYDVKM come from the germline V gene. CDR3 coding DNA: TGTGCCAGCAGACTAGCGGGGACGGTGGGTGAGCAGTTCTTC. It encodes CASRLAGTVGEQFF.

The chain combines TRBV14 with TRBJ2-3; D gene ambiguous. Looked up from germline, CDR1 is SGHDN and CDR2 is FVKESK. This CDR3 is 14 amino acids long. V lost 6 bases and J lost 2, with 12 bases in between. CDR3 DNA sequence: TGTGCCAGCAGATCGGTGGGATTCACAGATACGCAGTATTTT. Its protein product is CASRSVGFTDTQYF.

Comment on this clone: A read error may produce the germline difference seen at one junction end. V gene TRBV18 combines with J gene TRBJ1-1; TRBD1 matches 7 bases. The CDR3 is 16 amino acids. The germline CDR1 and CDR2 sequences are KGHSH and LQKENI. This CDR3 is CASSPRQGRMNTEAFF. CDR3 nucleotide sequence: TGTGCCAGCTCCCCACGACAGGGACGAATGAACACTGAAGCTTTCTTT.

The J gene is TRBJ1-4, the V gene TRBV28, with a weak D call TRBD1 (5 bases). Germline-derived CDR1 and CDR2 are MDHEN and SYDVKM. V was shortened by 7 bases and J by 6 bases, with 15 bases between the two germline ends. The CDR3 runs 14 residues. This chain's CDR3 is CASTTPTDYEKLFF. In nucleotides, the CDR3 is TGTGCCAGCACCACCCCGACAGACTATGAAAAACTGTTTTTT.